The rows below give T cell receptor beta chains drawn from one sample of a study of T cells in localized non-small cell lung cancer. Sequenced by immunoSEQ multiplex PCR; TCRdb stores in-frame clones only, minus some. This sample yields 35,000 to 45,000 clones, of which about 86% are seen a single time; approximately 7% belongs to the top ten. The sample was peripheral blood mononuclear cells, taken before any cancer treatment. These receptors all come from a male donor aged 60 or older with stage II lung adenocarcinoma. CDR3s include the opening cysteine and the closing phenylalanine or tryptophan. Clone size appears in some rows only: once, few, many, or a class for an expanded clone.

TRBJ1-1,TRBV19,.,CASSMRTGVMNTEAFF
TRBJ2-1,TRBV7-9,.,CASSPGLALPYNEQFF
TRBJ2-7,TRBV25-1,.,CASSEGSFSYEQYF
TRBJ1-2,TRBV5-6,.,CASSPFREINYGYTF
TRBJ1-2,TRBV14,once,CASSQDPGRGIFHDYGYTF
TRBJ2-5,TRBV10-3,.,CAISELETQYF
TRBJ2-7,TRBV5-6,once,CASSFQDSYWYEQYF
TRBJ2-3,TRBV7-6,few,CASSLRGLAGPSTDTQYF
TRBJ1-5,TRBV21-1,.,CASSKVGKSRDSNQPQHF
TRBJ1-2,TRBV5-6,few,CASSLWTEKFNYGYTF
TRBJ2-3,TRBV27,.,CASRPGTQNTDTQYF
TRBJ2-5,TRBV7-2,.,CASSSGLAGGQETQYF
TRBJ1-1,TRBV2,.,CASSSRGGSGTEAFF
TRBJ2-5,TRBV28,few,CASSLPGTGHQETQYF
TRBJ1-4,TRBV18,.,CASSQRADLNEKLFF
TRBJ1-2,TRBV6-1,.,CASSRESGGYTF
TRBJ2-7,TRBV4-2,few,CASSQEWEIHEQYF
TRBJ2-3,TRBV7-8,.,CASSPAGVPSTDTQYF
TRBJ2-7,TRBV7-2,.,CASSPRGGARTSGRYEQYF
TRBJ2-2,TRBV7-6,.,CASSSGQAGSWELFF